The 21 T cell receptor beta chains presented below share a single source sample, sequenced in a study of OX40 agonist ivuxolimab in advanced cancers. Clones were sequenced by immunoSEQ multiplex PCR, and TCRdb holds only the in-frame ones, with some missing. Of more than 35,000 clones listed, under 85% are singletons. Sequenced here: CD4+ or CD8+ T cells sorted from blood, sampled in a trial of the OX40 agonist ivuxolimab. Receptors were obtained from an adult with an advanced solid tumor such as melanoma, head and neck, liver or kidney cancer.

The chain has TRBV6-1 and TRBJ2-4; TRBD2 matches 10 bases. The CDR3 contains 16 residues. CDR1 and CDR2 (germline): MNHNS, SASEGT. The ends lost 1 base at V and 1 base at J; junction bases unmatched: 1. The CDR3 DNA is TGTGCCAGCAGTGAAGAACTAGCGGGGGCCAAAAACATTCAGTACTTC. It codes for CASSEELAGAKNIQYF.

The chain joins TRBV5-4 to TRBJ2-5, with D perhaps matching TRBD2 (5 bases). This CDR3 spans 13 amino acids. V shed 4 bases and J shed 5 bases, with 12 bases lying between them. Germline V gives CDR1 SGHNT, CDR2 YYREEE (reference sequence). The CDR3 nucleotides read TGTGCCAGCAGCCCCCGAGAGGGTGAGACCCAGTACTTC. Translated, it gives CASSPREGETQYF.

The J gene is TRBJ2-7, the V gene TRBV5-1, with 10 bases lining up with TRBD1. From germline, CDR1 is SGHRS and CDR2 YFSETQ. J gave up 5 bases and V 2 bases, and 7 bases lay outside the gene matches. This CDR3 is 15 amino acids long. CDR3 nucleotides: TGCGCCAGCAGCTTCCGGGACAGGGGTGTTGACGAGCAGTACTTC. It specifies CASSFRDRGVDEQYF.

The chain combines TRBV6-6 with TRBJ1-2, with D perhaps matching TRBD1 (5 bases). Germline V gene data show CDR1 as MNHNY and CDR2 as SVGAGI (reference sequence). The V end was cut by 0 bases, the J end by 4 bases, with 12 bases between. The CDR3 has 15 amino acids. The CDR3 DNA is TGTGCCAGCAGTTACTCGATAGGGGAAGGCTATGGCTACACCTTC. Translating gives CASSYSIGEGYGYTF.

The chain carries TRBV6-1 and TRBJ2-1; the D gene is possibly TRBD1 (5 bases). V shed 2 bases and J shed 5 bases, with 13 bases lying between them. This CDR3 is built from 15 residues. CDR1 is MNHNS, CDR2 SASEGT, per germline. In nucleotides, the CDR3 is TGTGCCAGCAGTGAATTATTTAGGGGTAACAATGAGCAGTTCTTC. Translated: CASSELFRGNNEQFF.

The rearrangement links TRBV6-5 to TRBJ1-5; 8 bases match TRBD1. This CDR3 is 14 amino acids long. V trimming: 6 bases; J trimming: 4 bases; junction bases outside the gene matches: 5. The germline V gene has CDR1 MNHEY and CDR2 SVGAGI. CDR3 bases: TGTGCCAGCAGCCCGGACAGGGAAAATCAGCCCCAGCATTTT. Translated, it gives CASSPDRENQPQHF.

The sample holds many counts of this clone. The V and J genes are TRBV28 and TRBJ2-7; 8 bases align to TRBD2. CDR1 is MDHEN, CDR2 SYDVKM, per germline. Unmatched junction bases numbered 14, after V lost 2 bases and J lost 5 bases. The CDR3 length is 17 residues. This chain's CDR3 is CASSLRRGVFRSDEQYF. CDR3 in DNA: TGTGCCAGCAGTTTACGGCGGGGGGTCTTCCGTTCAGACGAGCAGTACTTC.

CDR3 DNA sequence: TGTGCCAGCAGTTACGGCACAGATACGCAGTATTTT. Translating it yields CASSYGTDTQYF. The chain combines TRBV6-5 with TRBJ2-3; D is ambiguous. There are 12 residues in the CDR3. The germline V and J ends were trimmed by 2 bases and 1 base, with 1 base remaining between them. Germline CDR1 and CDR2: MNHEY and SVGAGI.

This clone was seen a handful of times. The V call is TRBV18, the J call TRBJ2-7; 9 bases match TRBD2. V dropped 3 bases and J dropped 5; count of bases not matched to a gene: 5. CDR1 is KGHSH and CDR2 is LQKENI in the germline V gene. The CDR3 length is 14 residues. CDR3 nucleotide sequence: TGTGCCAGCTCACCGCGCGGGGGGGGCGACGAGCAGTACTTC. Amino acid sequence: CASSPRGGGDEQYF.

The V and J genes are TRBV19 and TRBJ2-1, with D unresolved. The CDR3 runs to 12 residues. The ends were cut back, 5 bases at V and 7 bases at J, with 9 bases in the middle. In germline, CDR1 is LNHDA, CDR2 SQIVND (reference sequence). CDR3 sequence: CASSVGWNEQFF. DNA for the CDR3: TGTGCCAGTAGTGTAGGGTGGAATGAGCAGTTCTTC.

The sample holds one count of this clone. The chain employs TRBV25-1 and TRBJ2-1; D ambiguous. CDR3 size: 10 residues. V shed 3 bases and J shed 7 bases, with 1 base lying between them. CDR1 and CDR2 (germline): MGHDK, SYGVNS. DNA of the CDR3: TGTGCCAGCAGTGAGAATGAGCAGTTCTTC. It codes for CASSENEQFF.

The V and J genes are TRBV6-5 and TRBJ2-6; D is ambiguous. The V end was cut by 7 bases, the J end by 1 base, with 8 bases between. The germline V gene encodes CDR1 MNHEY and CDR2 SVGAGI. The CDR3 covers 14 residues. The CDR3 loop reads CASTEGSGANVLTF. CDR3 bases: TGTGCCAGCACCGAAGGGTCTGGGGCCAACGTCCTGACTTTC.

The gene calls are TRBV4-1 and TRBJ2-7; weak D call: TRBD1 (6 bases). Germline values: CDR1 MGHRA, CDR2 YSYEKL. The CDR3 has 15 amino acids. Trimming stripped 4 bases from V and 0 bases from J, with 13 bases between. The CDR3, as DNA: TGCGCCAGCAGCCCAGGGGCCCTCTTCTCCTACGAGCAGTACTTC. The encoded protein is CASSPGALFSYEQYF.

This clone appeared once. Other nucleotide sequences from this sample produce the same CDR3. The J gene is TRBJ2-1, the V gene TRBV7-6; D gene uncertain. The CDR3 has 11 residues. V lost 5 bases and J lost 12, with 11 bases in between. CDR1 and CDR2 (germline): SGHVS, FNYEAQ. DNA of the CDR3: TGTGCCAGCAGCCTGGGATCTGGGCAGTTCTTC. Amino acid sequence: CASSLGSGQFF.

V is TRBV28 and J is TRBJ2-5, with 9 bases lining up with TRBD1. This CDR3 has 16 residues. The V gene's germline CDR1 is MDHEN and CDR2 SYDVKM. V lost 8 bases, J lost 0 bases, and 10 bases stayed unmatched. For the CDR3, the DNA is TGTGCCAGCTTGCCCCACGACAGGGGGTACCAAGAGACCCAGTACTTC. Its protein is CASLPHDRGYQETQYF.

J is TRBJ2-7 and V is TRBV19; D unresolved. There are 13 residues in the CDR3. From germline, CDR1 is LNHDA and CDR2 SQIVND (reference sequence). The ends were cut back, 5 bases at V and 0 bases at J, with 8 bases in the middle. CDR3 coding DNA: TGTGCCAGTAGTGCTGGCCCCTCCTACGAGCAGTACTTC. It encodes CASSAGPSYEQYF.

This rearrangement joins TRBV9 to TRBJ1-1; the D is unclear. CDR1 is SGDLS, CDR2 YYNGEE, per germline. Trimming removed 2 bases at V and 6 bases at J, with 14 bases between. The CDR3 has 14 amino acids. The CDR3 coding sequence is TGTGCCAGCAGCGTCGACGGTGAGGGCGCTGAAGCTTTCTTT. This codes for CASSVDGEGAEAFF.

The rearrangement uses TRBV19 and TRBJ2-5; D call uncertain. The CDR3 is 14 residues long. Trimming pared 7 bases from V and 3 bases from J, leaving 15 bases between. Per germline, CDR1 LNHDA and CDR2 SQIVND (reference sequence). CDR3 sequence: CASNGGESEETQYF. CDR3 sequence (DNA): TGTGCCAGTAATGGCGGTGAATCGGAAGAGACCCAGTACTTC.

The CDR3 bases are TGCGCCAGCAGCTTGTTGGGGACTGCCAAAAACATTCAGTACTTC. Translating it yields CASSLLGTAKNIQYF. V gene TRBV5-1 combines with J gene TRBJ2-4, with TRBD2 as a possible D gene (6 bases). V was clipped by 1 base and J by 1 base, with 9 bases between them. This CDR3 contains 15 residues. The germline gives CDR1 SGHRS, CDR2 YFSETQ.

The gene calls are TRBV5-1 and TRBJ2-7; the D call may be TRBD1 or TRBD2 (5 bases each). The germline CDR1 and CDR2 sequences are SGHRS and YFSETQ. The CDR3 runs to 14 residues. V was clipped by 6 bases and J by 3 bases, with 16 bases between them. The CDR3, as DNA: TGCGCCAGCACCGGTGGGGGTGGGGGCTACGAGCAGTACTTC. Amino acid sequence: CASTGGGGGYEQYF.

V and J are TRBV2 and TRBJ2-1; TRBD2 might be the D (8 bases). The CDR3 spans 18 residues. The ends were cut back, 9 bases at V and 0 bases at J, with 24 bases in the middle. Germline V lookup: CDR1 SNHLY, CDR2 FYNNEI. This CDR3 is CARGGGAGGRFSYNEQFF. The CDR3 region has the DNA TGTGCCAGAGGAGGGGGCGCGGGCGGGAGGTTCTCCTACAATGAGCAGTTCTTC.